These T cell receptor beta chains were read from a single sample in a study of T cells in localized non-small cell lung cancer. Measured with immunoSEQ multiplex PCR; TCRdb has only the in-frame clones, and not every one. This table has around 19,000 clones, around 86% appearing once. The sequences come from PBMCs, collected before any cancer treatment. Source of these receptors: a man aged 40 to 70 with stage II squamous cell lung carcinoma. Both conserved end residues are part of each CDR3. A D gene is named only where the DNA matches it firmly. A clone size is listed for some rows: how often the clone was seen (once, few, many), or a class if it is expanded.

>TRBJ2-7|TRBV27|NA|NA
CASSPDRTYYEQYF
TGTGCCAGCAGCCCTGACAGGACTTACTACGAGCAGTACTTC
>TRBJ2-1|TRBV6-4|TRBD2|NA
CASSDLAGGDREQFF
TGTGCCAGCAGTGACCTAGCGGGGGGCGATAGGGAGCAGTTCTTC
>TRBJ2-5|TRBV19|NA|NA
CASSEAGRGKTQYF
TGTGCCAGTAGCGAGGCGGGGCGCGGAAAGACCCAGTACTTC
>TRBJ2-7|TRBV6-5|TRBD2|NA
CASSLYGRAYEQYF
TGTGCCAGCAGTCTGTACGGGAGGGCCTACGAGCAGTACTTC
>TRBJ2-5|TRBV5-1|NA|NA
CASRWTVQETQYF
TGCGCCAGCAGGTGGACAGTACAAGAGACCCAGTACTTC
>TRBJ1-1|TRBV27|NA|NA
CASRPGVITEAFF
TGTGCCAGTAGACCCGGGGTAATCACTGAAGCTTTCTTT
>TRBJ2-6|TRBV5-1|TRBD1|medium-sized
CASSLSGQGISGANVLTF
TGCGCCAGCAGCTTATCGGGACAGGGAATCTCTGGGGCCAACGTCCTGACTTTC
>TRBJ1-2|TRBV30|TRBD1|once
CAWSPGQVVDGYTF
TGTGCCTGGAGTCCCGGACAGGTTGTGGATGGCTACACCTTC
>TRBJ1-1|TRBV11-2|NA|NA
CASSLLYQGSEAFF
TGTGCCAGCAGCTTACTATATCAAGGGTCTGAAGCTTTCTTT
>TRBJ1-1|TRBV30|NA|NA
CAWSLLLRNTEAFF
TGTGCCTGGAGCCTCCTTCTGAGGAACACTGAAGCTTTCTTT
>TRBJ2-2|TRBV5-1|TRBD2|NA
CASSLAGTSGIGTGELFF
TGCGCCAGCAGCTTGGCCGGGACTAGCGGGATCGGGACCGGGGAGCTGTTTTTT
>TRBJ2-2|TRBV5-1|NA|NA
CASSPRPTGSNTGELFF
TGCGCCAGCAGCCCCCGCCCCACGGGATCGAACACCGGGGAGCTGTTTTTT
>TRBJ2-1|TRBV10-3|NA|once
CAISDNTIEQFF
TGTGCCATCAGTGACAATACTATTGAGCAGTTCTTC
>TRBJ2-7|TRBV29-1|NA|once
CSVLINSYEQYF
TGCAGCGTTCTAATCAACTCCTACGAGCAGTACTTC
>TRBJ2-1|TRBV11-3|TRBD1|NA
CASSDRTGSYNEQFF
TGTGCCAGCAGCGACCGGACAGGGAGCTACAATGAGCAGTTCTTC
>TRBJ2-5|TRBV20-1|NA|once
CSATPQETQYF
TGCAGTGCTACCCCGCAAGAGACCCAGTACTTC
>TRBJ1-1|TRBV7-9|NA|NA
CASSQGGDMNTEAFF
TGTGCCAGCAGCCAAGGGGGAGATATGAACACTGAAGCTTTCTTT
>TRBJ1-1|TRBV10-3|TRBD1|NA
CAISEPHRGPNTEAFF
TGTGCCATCAGTGAACCCCATAGGGGGCCGAACACTGAAGCTTTCTTT
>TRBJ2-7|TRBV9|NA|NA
CASSVGDSSYEQYF
TGTGCCAGCAGCGTAGGAGACAGCTCCTACGAGCAGTACTTC
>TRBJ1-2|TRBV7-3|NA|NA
CASSAATVKGGVGYTF
TGTGCCAGCAGCGCAGCCACAGTAAAAGGCGGAGTAGGCTACACCTTC
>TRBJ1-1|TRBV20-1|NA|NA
CSAFRNTEAFF
TGCAGTGCTTTCCGGAACACTGAAGCTTTCTTT
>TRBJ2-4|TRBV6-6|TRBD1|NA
CASTQGVFKNIQYF
TGTGCCAGTACGCAGGGGGTGTTCAAAAACATTCAGTACTTC
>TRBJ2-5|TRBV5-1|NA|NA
CASSRETGQETQYF
TGCGCCAGCAGCAGGGAGACAGGTCAAGAGACCCAGTACTTC
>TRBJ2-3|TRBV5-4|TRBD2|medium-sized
CASSFRLAGMTDTQYF
TGTGCCAGCAGCTTCCGACTAGCGGGGATGACAGATACGCAGTATTTT
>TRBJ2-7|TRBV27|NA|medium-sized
CASSLHGGPYEQYF
TGTGCCAGCAGCTTACACGGGGGGCCCTACGAGCAGTACTTC
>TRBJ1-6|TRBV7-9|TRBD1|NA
CASSYRTGGSPLHF
TGTGCCAGCAGTTATAGGACAGGGGGATCACCCCTCCACTTT
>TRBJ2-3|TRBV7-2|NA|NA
CASSLSLARTDTQYF
TGTGCCAGCAGCTTGAGCCTTGCCCGCACAGATACGCAGTATTTT
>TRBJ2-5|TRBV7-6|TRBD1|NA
CASSLDPAGGTQYF
TGTGCCAGCAGCTTAGATCCAGCAGGGGGGACCCAGTACTTC
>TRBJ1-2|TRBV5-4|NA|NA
CASSLTGRYNYGYTF
TGTGCCAGCAGCCTCACAGGGAGATATAACTATGGCTACACCTTC
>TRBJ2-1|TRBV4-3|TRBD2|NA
CASSQGTSEPYNEQFF
TGCGCCAGCAGCCAAGGGACTAGCGAACCCTACAATGAGCAGTTCTTC
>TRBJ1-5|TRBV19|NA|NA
CASSVGYGERFSNQPQHF
TGTGCCAGTAGTGTGGGGTACGGGGAGCGGTTTAGCAATCAGCCCCAGCATTTT
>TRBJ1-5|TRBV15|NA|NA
CATGTERNQPQHF
TGTGCCACCGGCACGGAACGCAATCAGCCCCAGCATTTT
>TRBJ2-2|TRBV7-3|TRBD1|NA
CASSLWQGAGGELFF
TGTGCCAGCAGCTTATGGCAGGGGGCTGGCGGGGAGCTGTTTTTT
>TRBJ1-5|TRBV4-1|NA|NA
CASSLISPPGGQPQHF
TGCGCCAGCAGCCTGATTTCGCCACCCGGCGGTCAGCCCCAGCATTTT
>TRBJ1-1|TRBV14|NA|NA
CASSQDWREAFF
TGTGCCAGCAGCCAAGATTGGAGGGAAGCTTTCTTT
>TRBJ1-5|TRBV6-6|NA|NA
CASSRGGNNQPQHF
TGTGCCAGCAGCCGGGGGGGGAACAATCAGCCCCAGCATTTT
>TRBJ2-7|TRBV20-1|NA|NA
CSAHHGGQYF
TGCAGTGCCCACCATGGCGGGCAGTACTTC
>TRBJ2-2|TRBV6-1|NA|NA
CASSEHRTRGELFF
TGTGCCAGCAGTGAACACAGGACGAGGGGGGAGCTGTTTTTT
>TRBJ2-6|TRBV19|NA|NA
CASEGSGANVLTF
TGTGCCAGTGAGGGCTCCGGGGCCAACGTCCTGACTTTC
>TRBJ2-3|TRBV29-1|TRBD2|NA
CSGEGRASDTQYF
TGCAGCGGTGAGGGGAGGGCCTCAGATACGCAGTATTTT
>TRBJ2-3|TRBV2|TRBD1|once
CASEYGTGVADTQYF
TGTGCCAGCGAATACGGGACAGGGGTTGCGGATACGCAGTATTTT
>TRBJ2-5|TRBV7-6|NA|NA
CASSPGPLETQYF
TGTGCCAGCAGCCCAGGTCCTCTGGAGACCCAGTACTTC
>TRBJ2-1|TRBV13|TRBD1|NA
CASSLRDSKQFF
TGTGCCAGCAGCTTAAGGGACAGTAAGCAGTTCTTC
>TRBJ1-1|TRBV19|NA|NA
CASSIGTEAFF
TGTGCCAGTAGTATAGGAACTGAAGCTTTCTTT